One sample yielded the 15 T cell receptor beta chains listed below, sequenced in a study of T cells in Graves' hyperthyroidism and ophthalmopathy (dated by TCRdb to between 2018 and 2020). Library prep was done by multiplex PCR. The sequencing machine was an Illumina HiSeq 2000. The TCR beta CDR3 regions were amplified from the RNA transcripts. The first round of RT-PCR for the TCR CDR3 was performed with the HTBI primer set and the Qiagen OneStep RT-PCR kit. TCRdb cleaned the public reads at Q25 with fastp, built clones with MiXCR and kept in-frame beta chains. Identical CDR3 proteins give one entry, which carries the most common genes and DNA. The sample includes some 570,000 distinct CDR3 sequences, with 13% to 15% observed a single time. Less than 9% of the sample rests with the top ten. Sequencing input: blood. The receptors come from a woman aged 18-35 years with Graves' ophthalmopathy.

This sequence joins TRBV12-3 or TRBV12-4 and TRBJ2-7; 11 bases agree with TRBD1. This CDR3 has 18 residues. The V segment lost 4 bases and the J segment 6 bases; nucleotides outside the gene matches: 17. The CDR3 protein is CASSSAGSRGQGVSEQYF. In nucleotides, the CDR3 is TGTGCCAGCAGTTCAGCGGGAAGCAGGGGACAGGGGGTTAGCGAGCAGTACTTC.

This clonotype appeared many times. The rearrangement uses TRBV18 and TRBJ2-1; D perhaps matches TRBD2 (6 bases). Per germline, CDR1 KGHSH and CDR2 LQKENI. This CDR3 spans 14 amino acids. V was pared by 6 bases and J by 3 bases, with 12 bases between. The CDR3 coding sequence is TGTGCCAGCTCGACTAGACTAGTCTACAATGAGCAGTTCTTC. Protein: CASSTRLVYNEQFF.

This clonotype was counted ten times or more. The chain carries TRBV29-1 and TRBJ2-1, with 7 bases matching TRBD2. V trimming: 1 base; J trimming: 3 bases; junction bases outside the gene matches: 9. The CDR3 is 16 amino acids. Germline V gives CDR1 SQVTM, CDR2 ANQGSEA. The CDR3 protein is CSVEGRLAAFYNEQFF. DNA of the CDR3: TGCAGCGTTGAAGGCCGACTAGCAGCCTTCTACAATGAGCAGTTCTTC.

This clonotype was counted many times. The chain combines TRBV27 with TRBJ2-3; D is undetermined. The CDR3 extends over 14 amino acids. V lost 3 bases and J 2 bases, leaving 9 bases between the germline ends. The V gene's germline CDR1 is MNHEY and CDR2 SMNVEV (reference sequence). The CDR3 DNA sequence: TGTGCCAGCAGTTTGGGCAGACCCACAGATACGCAGTATTTT. It encodes CASSLGRPTDTQYF.

This clonotype appeared many times. The chain combines TRBV19 with TRBJ1-1; 7 nucleotides align to TRBD1. The CDR3 is 12 residues long. Germline CDR1 and CDR2: LNHDA and SQIVND (reference sequence). The V and J ends lost 7 bases and 6 bases, in that order; junction bases with no gene match: 5. The CDR3 sequence: CASTSTGAEAFF. The CDR3 DNA reads as TGTGCCAGTACCAGTACAGGGGCTGAAGCTTTCTTT.

The V call is TRBV18, the J call TRBJ2-2, with 7 bases identical to TRBD1. The CDR3 consists of 15 residues. From germline, CDR1 is KGHSH and CDR2 LQKENI. The V segment lost 2 bases and the J segment 6 bases; nucleotides outside the gene matches: 6. This chain's CDR3 is CASSPAIQGAGELFF. CDR3 sequence (DNA): TGTGCCAGCTCACCAGCGATCCAGGGGGCCGGGGAGCTGTTTTTT.

The table lists this clonotype with a few counts. CDR3 nucleotides: TGTGCCAGCAGCGTAGTGGGGGTAGGCACAGATACGCAGTATTTT. Protein: CASSVVGVGTDTQYF. The V gene is TRBV9, the J gene TRBJ2-3; D tentatively fits TRBD1 or TRBD2 (5 bases each). CDR3 length: 15 amino acids. V lost 0 bases and J lost 1, with 9 bases in between. Germline assignment: CDR1 SGDLS and CDR2 YYNGEE.

This clonotype turned up a few times. The chain is built from TRBV5-1 and TRBJ2-7; 7 bases line up with TRBD2. J gave up 7 bases and V 3 bases, and 13 bases lay outside the gene matches. In germline, CDR1 is SGHRS, CDR2 YFSETQ. CDR3 size: 15 residues. CDR3 loop: CASSWGGRPVEEQYF. CDR3 sequence (DNA): TGCGCCAGCAGCTGGGGCGGGAGACCCGTAGAAGAGCAGTACTTC. Supplemented by reference TRBV5-1 and TRBJ2-7, the full variable domain reads KAGVTQTPRYLIKTRGQQVTLSCSPISGHRSVSWYQQTPGQGLQFLFEYFSETQRNKGNFPGRFSGRQFSNSRSEMNVSTLELGDSALYLCASSWGGRPVEEQYFGPGTRLTVT.

This clonotype has ten or more counts. This chain joins TRBV27 and TRBJ2-3; 9 bases line up with TRBD1. CDR3 length: 17 amino acids. Germline CDR1 is MNHEY and CDR2 is SMNVEV (reference sequence). The V segment lost 6 bases and the J segment 2 bases; nucleotides outside the gene matches: 12. The CDR3 loop reads CASSHTGTGSDTDTQYF. DNA of the CDR3: TGTGCCAGCAGCCATACCGGGACAGGGTCCGACACAGATACGCAGTATTTT.

This clonotype was counted at least ten times. CDR3 nucleotide sequence: TGTGCCACCAGCATGACAGGGCTCGGCTACACCTTC. Its protein is CATSMTGLGYTF. This chain uses TRBV24-1 with TRBJ1-2, with 7 positions matching TRBD1. In germline, CDR1 is KGHDR, CDR2 SFDVKD. The J segment lost 8 bases and the V segment lost 7 bases, leaving 6 bases of the junction unmatched. The CDR3 consists of 12 residues.

Many counts were recorded for this clonotype. An end of the junction does not agree with germline; a read error may underlie this. The chain is built from TRBV11-2 and TRBJ2-3, with 7 positions matching TRBD2. The CDR3 is 18 residues long. Germline values: CDR1 SGHAT, CDR2 FQNNGV. The CDR3 DNA sequence: TGTGCCAGCAGTTTAGGGACTATCCTAGCGAGATACACAGATACGCAGTATTTT. Its protein product is CASSLGTILARYTDTQYF.

Many counts were recorded for this clonotype. The chain links TRBV7-2 to TRBJ2-3, with D uncertain. The CDR3 is 14 amino acids. The V gene lost 8 bases and the J gene lost 4 bases, with 16 bases spanning the gap. Germline loops: CDR1 SGHTA, CDR2 FQGNSA. Written as DNA, the CDR3 is TGTGCCAGCGCCTACACATCCGGTTCAGATACGCAGTATTTT. Protein sequence: CASAYTSGSDTQYF. Supplemented by reference TRBV7-2 and TRBJ2-3, the full variable domain reads GAGVSQSPSNKVTEKGKDVELRCDPISGHTALYWYRQSLGQGLEFLIYFQGNSAPDKSGLPSDRFSAERTGGSVSTLTIQRTQQEDSAVYLCASAYTSGSDTQYFGPGTRLTVL.

Only a few counts were recorded for this clonotype. The rearrangement joins TRBV11-3 to TRBJ2-6; D ambiguous. V lost 3 bases, J lost 1 base, and 4 bases lay in between. This CDR3 is built from 14 residues. Germline loops: CDR1 SGHNT, CDR2 YENEEA. CDR3 region: CASSLRSGANVLTF. The CDR3 DNA follows: TGTGCCAGCAGCTTGAGATCTGGGGCCAACGTCCTGACTTTC.

This clonotype showed up many times. V usage is TRBV12-3 or TRBV12-4 and J usage is TRBJ2-1; 11 bases agree with TRBD2. With 3 bases clipped from V and 4 bases from J, the junction kept 8 bases outside the gene matches. The CDR3 consists of 17 residues. CDR3 DNA: TGTGCCAGCAGTTTTAGCGGGAGGGCCGTCGGTTACAATGAGCAGTTCTTC. Translated: CASSFSGRAVGYNEQFF.

In regard to this clonotype: A read error is the likely source, as a far larger clone sits one nucleotide away. The V and J genes are TRBV28 and TRBJ2-7; unclear D gene. The CDR3 is 11 amino acids. Per germline, CDR1 MDHEN and CDR2 SYDVKM. V shed 3 bases and J shed 7 bases, with 7 bases lying between them. The CDR3 nucleotides read TGTGCCAGCAGTTTTCCCAGAGAGCAGTACTTC. It encodes CASSFPREQYF.